The 26 T cell receptor beta chains presented below share a single source sample, sequenced in a study of blood T cell repertoires in COVID-19. Repertoires were generated with immunoSEQ multiplex PCR, while TCRdb's copy carries only in-frame clones and drops some. Of about 430,000 clones in the sample, approximately 90% were seen once. Sequenced material: PBMCs or T cells enriched from blood (not recorded which). Receptors were obtained from a woman aged 18-29 years who had been exposed to COVID-19.

The CDR3 region is CASSYLPGTGEGYTF. In nucleotides, the CDR3 is TGTGCCAGCAGTTACTTACCCGGGACAGGGGAAGGCTACACCTTC. This chain links TRBV6-5 with TRBJ1-2, with 10 nucleotides matching TRBD1. There are 15 residues in the CDR3. J was trimmed by 8 bases and V by 1 base; bases with no gene match: 7. CDR1 is MNHEY and CDR2 is SVGAGI in the germline V gene.

The chain employs TRBV6-5 and TRBJ1-3; D uncertain. From germline, CDR1 is MNHEY and CDR2 SVGAGI. V lost 2 bases to trimming and J lost 8 bases, with 13 bases between them. The CDR3 is made up of 14 amino acids. The CDR3 DNA is TGTGCCAGCAGTTACGCAACAGCGGCAGACACCATATATTTT. Protein sequence: CASSYATAADTIYF.

The CDR3 DNA sequence: TGTGCCAGCAGGGTCGGCGGGGGTTACAATGAGCAGTTCTTC. This sequence encodes CASRVGGGYNEQFF. The chain couples TRBV28 to TRBJ2-1; 7 nucleotides match TRBD2. Germline V lookup: CDR1 MDHEN, CDR2 SYDVKM. This CDR3 is 14 amino acids long. V shed 6 bases and J 4 bases; nucleotides not matched to a gene: 6.

V is TRBV7-2 and J is TRBJ1-1; 9 nucleotides align to TRBD1. Germline values: CDR1 SGHTA, CDR2 FQGNSA. V lost 4 bases to trimming and J lost 4 bases; unmatched junction nucleotides: 10. The CDR3 has 16 residues. The CDR3 protein is CASSSFGQGIGTEAFF. Here the CDR3 DNA reads TGTGCCAGCAGCTCTTTCGGACAGGGGATAGGCACTGAAGCTTTCTTT.

The gene calls are TRBV10-3 and TRBJ2-7; D may be TRBD2 (5 bases). Germline assignment: CDR1 ENHRY and CDR2 SYGVKD. V gave up 4 bases and J gave up 2 bases, with 15 bases separating them. The CDR3 is made up of 15 amino acids. CDR3 DNA sequence: TGTGCCATCAGTGTTACGCTCCGGGATACCTACGAGCAGTACTTC. This gives the protein CAISVTLRDTYEQYF.

The V gene is TRBV18, the J gene TRBJ2-7; D is perhaps TRBD1 (6 bases). Trimming took off 5 bases at V and 0 bases at J, with 17 bases between the two ends. The germline CDR1 and CDR2 sequences are KGHSH and LQKENI. CDR3 length: 16 residues. The CDR3 loop reads CASSDLQGSNSYEQYF. Written as DNA, the CDR3 is TGTGCCAGCTCAGATTTACAGGGATCGAACTCCTACGAGCAGTACTTC.

Only one count was recorded for this clone. The chain has TRBV7-2 and TRBJ2-7; maybe TRBD1 (5 bases). V shed 5 bases and J shed 3 bases, with 11 bases lying between them. CDR3 length: 13 residues. CDR1 and CDR2 from the germline V gene are SGHTA and FQGNSA. The CDR3 reads CASSPMTVYEQYF. The CDR3, as DNA: TGTGCCAGCAGCCCCATGACAGTCTACGAGCAGTACTTC.

The V call is TRBV19, the J call TRBJ1-1; D remains ambiguous. The germline V and J ends were trimmed by 6 bases and 2 bases, with 10 bases remaining between them. CDR1 LNHDA and CDR2 SQIVND come from the germline V gene (reference sequence). The CDR3 sequence is 13 residues long. CDR3 sequence (DNA): TGTGCCAGTAGCGTAGCAGAAAACACTGAAGCTTTCTTT. Protein: CASSVAENTEAFF. Variable domain in full (rest from reference TRBV19 and TRBJ1-1): DGGITQSPKYLFRKEGQNVTLSCEQNLNHDAMYWYRQDPGQGLRLIYYSQIVNDFQKGDIAEGYSVSREKKESFPLTVTSAQKNPTAFYLCASSVAENTEAFFGQGTRLTVV.

This sequence joins TRBV25-1 and TRBJ1-1; TRBD1 aligns across 9 bases. The V gene end was trimmed by 7 bases and the J gene end by 5 bases; junction bases not matched to a gene: 11. CDR1 is MGHDK, CDR2 SYGVNS, per germline. The CDR3 is 15 amino acids. The CDR3 is CASTPDRGSPTEAFF. The CDR3 DNA reads TGTGCCAGCACCCCGGACAGGGGATCCCCAACTGAAGCTTTCTTT.

This chain links TRBV28 with TRBJ2-1, with D maybe TRBD2 (7 bases). V lost 3 bases to trimming and J lost 4 bases, with 13 bases between them. The CDR3 consists of 15 residues. Germline V gene sequence: CDR1 MDHEN, CDR2 SYDVKM. The CDR3 loop reads CASSFRGGGYNEQFF. In DNA, the CDR3 is TGTGCCAGCAGTTTTAGGGGAGGGGGATACAATGAGCAGTTCTTC. The variable domain in full, completed from reference TRBV28 and TRBJ2-1, reads DVKVTQSSRYLVKRTGEKVFLECVQDMDHENMFWYRQDPGLGLRLIYFSYDVKMKEKGDIPEGYSVSREKKERFSLILESASTNQTSMYLCASSFRGGGYNEQFFGPGTRLTVL.

The rearrangement joins TRBV18 to TRBJ2-1, with D maybe TRBD2 (6 bases). The V end was cut by 6 bases, the J end by 5 bases, with 8 bases between. CDR3 size: 12 residues. Germline V gene data show CDR1 as KGHSH and CDR2 as LQKENI. The CDR3 DNA is TGTGCCAGCTCCGGGGGAGACAATGAGCAGTTCTTC. This sequence encodes CASSGGDNEQFF.

This chain links TRBV7-2 with TRBJ1-1, with D maybe TRBD1 (5 bases). This CDR3 is built from 14 residues. V was shortened by 5 bases and J by 6 bases, with 16 bases between the two germline ends. CDR1 is SGHTA, CDR2 FQGNSA, per germline. Written as DNA, the CDR3 is TGTGCCAGCAGCCCACCTGCCAGGGTGTCTGAAGCTTTCTTT. It specifies CASSPPARVSEAFF.

J is TRBJ1-1 and V is TRBV28, with D unclear. The CDR3 consists of 13 residues. Germline V gives CDR1 MDHEN, CDR2 SYDVKM. The ends were cut back, 7 bases at V and 4 bases at J, with 13 bases in the middle. The DNA for the CDR3 is TGTGCCAGCATTGTTAGCGGGAGCACTGAAGCTTTCTTT. Translating it yields CASIVSGSTEAFF.

In its sample, this clone was seen once. The CDR3 protein is CASSPGTGELFF. The CDR3 DNA follows: TGCGCCAGCAGCCCGGGGACCGGGGAGCTGTTTTTT. The V and J genes are TRBV5-1 and TRBJ2-2; weak D call: TRBD2 (5 bases). Germline V gene sequence: CDR1 SGHRS, CDR2 YFSETQ. V was pared by 4 bases and J by 5 bases, with 6 bases between. This CDR3 is built from 12 residues.

The rearrangement uses TRBV10-3 and TRBJ2-3; D uncertain. V shed 3 bases and J shed 4 bases, with 14 bases lying between them. CDR3 length: 15 residues. CDR1 is ENHRY and CDR2 is SYGVKD in the germline V gene. The CDR3 region has the DNA TGTGCCATCAGTGAAGCCGAGCTGGTCGCAGATACGCAGTATTTT. This translates into CAISEAELVADTQYF.

The chain uses TRBV3-1 (or the pseudogene TRBV3-2) and TRBJ1-6; 8 bases agree with TRBD1. Germline V gives CDR1 LGHDT, CDR2 YNNKEL (reference sequence). The V gene end was trimmed by 6 bases and the J gene end by 6 bases; junction bases not matched to a gene: 4. The CDR3 is 14 residues long. The CDR3 sequence is CASSPGQANSPLHF. CDR3 DNA: TGTGCCAGCAGTCCGGGACAGGCTAATTCACCCCTCCACTTT.

In regard to this clone: Within the sample, other DNA sequences also encode this same CDR3. The rearrangement uses TRBV19 and TRBJ1-5; 10 bases match TRBD1. V lost 3 bases and J lost 2; bases outside the gene matches: 1. CDR1 and CDR2 from the germline V gene are LNHDA and SQIVND (reference sequence). The CDR3 is 15 residues long. CDR3 coding DNA: TGTGCCAGTAGTATTGGGACAGGGGGCAATCAGCCCCAGCATTTT. Amino acid sequence: CASSIGTGGNQPQHF.

This chain joins TRBV7-9 and TRBJ2-5, with D perhaps matching TRBD1 (5 bases). V dropped 3 bases and J dropped 0 bases, with 8 bases sitting between them. The CDR3 runs to 14 residues. Germline V CDR1 and CDR2: SEHNR, FQNEAQ (reference sequence). This chain's CDR3 is CASSFRENQETQYF. CDR3 bases: TGTGCCAGCAGCTTCAGGGAAAACCAAGAGACCCAGTACTTC.

In this sample, this clone turned up once. The chain links TRBV27 to TRBJ2-7; D might be TRBD1 (6 bases). The CDR3 runs to 13 residues. Germline-derived CDR1 and CDR2 are MNHEY and SMNVEV (reference sequence). V gave up 5 bases and J gave up 3 bases, with 11 bases separating them. The CDR3 DNA sequence: TGTGCCAGCAGTAACCAGGGGAACTACGAGCAGTACTTC. Translation gives CASSNQGNYEQYF.

The J gene is TRBJ2-7, the V gene TRBV6-5; TRBD2 aligns across 11 bases. CDR3 length: 14 amino acids. V lost 7 bases to trimming and J lost 5 bases; unmatched junction nucleotides: 7. Per the germline V gene, CDR1 is MNHEY and CDR2 is SVGAGI. The CDR3 is CASMSSGRIHEQYF. The CDR3 region has the DNA TGTGCCAGCATGTCTAGCGGGAGGATCCACGAGCAGTACTTC.

This rearrangement joins TRBV30 to TRBJ2-5; the match to TRBD2 covers 10 bases. Germline CDR1 GTSNPN, CDR2 SVGIG (reference sequence). This CDR3 is built from 14 residues. J gave up 2 bases and V 3 bases, and 3 bases lay outside the gene matches. Here the CDR3 reads CAWRLAGRQETQYF. The CDR3 nucleotides read TGTGCCTGGAGACTAGCGGGGAGACAAGAGACCCAGTACTTC. The full variable domain, completed using reference TRBV30 and TRBJ2-5, is SQTIHQWPATLVQPVGSPLSLECTVEGTSNPNLYWYRQAAGRGLQLLFYSVGIGQISSEVPQNLSASRPQDRQFILSSKKLLLSDSGFYLCAWRLAGRQETQYFGPGTRLLVL.

The chain uses TRBV5-6 and TRBJ2-7; D ambiguous. Deletions cut 4 bases from V and 7 bases from J, with 9 bases between. The CDR3 covers 11 residues. Germline values: CDR1 SGHDT, CDR2 YYEEEE. CDR3 sequence: CASSLRREQYF. CDR3 in DNA: TGTGCCAGCAGCCTCCGGCGGGAGCAGTACTTC.

This clone occurred a few times. The rearrangement joins TRBV5-1 to TRBJ1-1; 8 bases line up with TRBD1. This CDR3 region has 14 residues. The trim removed 5 bases at V and 4 bases at J, leaving 7 bases unmatched. Germline lookup yields CDR1 SGHRS and CDR2 YFSETQ. In nucleotides, the CDR3 is TGCGCCAGCAGGTTGATAACAGGGGGCACTGAAGCTTTCTTT. This gives the protein CASRLITGGTEAFF.

V and J are TRBV20-1 and TRBJ1-2, with D uncertain. The CDR3 sequence is 11 residues long. The germline V gene encodes CDR1 DFQATT and CDR2 SNEGSKA (reference sequence). The germline V and J ends were trimmed by 6 bases and 7 bases, with 12 bases remaining between them. CDR3 sequence reads: CSAPPEAGYTF. CDR3 coding DNA: TGCAGTGCACCCCCCGAGGCTGGCTACACCTTC.

This rearrangement joins TRBV28 to TRBJ2-2; TRBD2 aligns across 7 bases. Germline assignment: CDR1 MDHEN and CDR2 SYDVKM. Trimming cost V 4 bases and J 3 bases; bases outside gene matches: 11. CDR3 length: 17 residues. The CDR3 nucleotides read TGTGCCAGCAGTTCACCCCAGGGAGGGGTGGACACCGGGGAGCTGTTTTTT. It specifies CASSSPQGGVDTGELFF.

This rearrangement joins TRBV11-2 to TRBJ2-7; possible D gene TRBD2, 6 bases. This CDR3 is 14 amino acids long. Per the germline V gene, CDR1 is SGHAT and CDR2 is FQNNGV. V lost 3 bases to trimming and J lost 4 bases, with 13 bases between them. DNA for the CDR3: TGTGCCAGCAGCTTTAACCGGGACTTTTACGAGCAGTACTTC. It codes for CASSFNRDFYEQYF. The entire variable domain, with the rest obtained from reference TRBV11-2 and TRBJ2-7, is as follows: EAGVAQSPRYKIIEKRQSVAFWCNPISGHATLYWYQQILGQGPKLLIQFQNNGVVDDSQLPKDRFSAERLKGVDSTLKIQPAKLEDSAVYLCASSFNRDFYEQYFGPGTRLTVT.